This record concerns one T cell receptor beta chain sequence. What it recognizes is unknown. The data originate from a study of T cell responses to AZD1222 COVID-19 vaccine. Findings and caveats of the study: In all cases, repertoires were sampled only after the peak T cell response. Spike-wide vaccine-associated CD4 TCRs dominated at 160-218 and 743-854. Unmutated variant regions reportedly attract nearly half of all spike-specific TCRs.

Profiling relied on immunoSEQ multiplex PCR, and the TCRdb table lists in-frame clones only, not all of them. The sample shows about 130,000 clones, 80% to 95% of them seen only once. There are 17 residues in the CDR3. The V end was cut by 4 bases, the J end by 8 bases, with 23 bases between. The germline gives CDR1 SGHTA, CDR2 FQGTGA. The receptor was derived from an adult who received the AZD1222 COVID-19 vaccine. Sample: peripheral blood, taken 28 days after the second AZD1222 dose. The chain couples TRBV7-3 to TRBJ2-2; D is tentatively TRBD1 or TRBD2 (7 bases each). CDR3 in amino acids: CASSSTGTTSSPGELFF. The CDR3 region has the DNA TGTGCCAGCAGCTCGACAGGGACTACCAGCAGCCCAGGGGAGCTGTTTTTT. Together with reference TRBV7-3 and TRBJ2-2, the CDR3 gives the full variable domain: GAGVSQTPSNKVTEKGKYVELRCDPISGHTALYWYRQSLGQGPEFLIYFQGTGAADDSGLPNDRFFAVRPEGSVSTLKIQRTERGDSAVYLCASSSTGTTSSPGELFFGEGSRLTVL.